This TCR beta chain is from a study of T cells in Graves' hyperthyroidism and ophthalmopathy. TCR beta CDR3 regions were amplified from RNA transcripts. During a first-round RT-PCR of the TCR CDR3, the HTBI primer set was used. TCRdb called the multiplex PCR reads again in MiXCR, with one record for every CDR3 protein. The table lists roughly 800,000 distinct CDR3 sequences, more than 30% of them singletons. Per germline, CDR1 LNHNV and CDR2 YYDKDF (reference sequence). Trimming shortened V by 3 bases and J by 2 bases, and 15 bases separated the two germline ends. The CDR3 sequence is 16 residues long.

The chain is built from TRBV15 and TRBJ2-3; D is unclear. This clonotype originated in a man younger than 30 with Graves' hyperthyroidism. The sequenced sample was blood. CDR3 loop: CATSSPSAYDTDTQYF. For the CDR3, the DNA is TGTGCCACCAGCAGCCCTTCGGCATACGACACAGATACGCAGTATTTT.